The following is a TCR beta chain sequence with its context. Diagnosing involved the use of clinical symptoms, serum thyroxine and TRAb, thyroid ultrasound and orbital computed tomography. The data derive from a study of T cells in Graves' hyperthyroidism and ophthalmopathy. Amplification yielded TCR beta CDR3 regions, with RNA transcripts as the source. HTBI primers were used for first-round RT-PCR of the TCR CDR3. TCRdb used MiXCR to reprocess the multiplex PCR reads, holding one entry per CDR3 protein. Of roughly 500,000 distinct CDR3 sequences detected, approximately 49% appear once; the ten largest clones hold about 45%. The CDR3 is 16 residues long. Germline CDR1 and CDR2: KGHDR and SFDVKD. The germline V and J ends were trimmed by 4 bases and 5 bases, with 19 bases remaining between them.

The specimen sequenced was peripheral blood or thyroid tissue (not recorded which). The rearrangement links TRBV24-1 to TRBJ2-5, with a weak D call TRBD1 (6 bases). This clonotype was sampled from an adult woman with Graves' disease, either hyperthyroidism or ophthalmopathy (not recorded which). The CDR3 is CATSDLPGQSVETQYF. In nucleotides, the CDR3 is TGTGCCACCAGTGACCTTCCCGGACAGTCTGTGGAGACCCAGTACTTC.